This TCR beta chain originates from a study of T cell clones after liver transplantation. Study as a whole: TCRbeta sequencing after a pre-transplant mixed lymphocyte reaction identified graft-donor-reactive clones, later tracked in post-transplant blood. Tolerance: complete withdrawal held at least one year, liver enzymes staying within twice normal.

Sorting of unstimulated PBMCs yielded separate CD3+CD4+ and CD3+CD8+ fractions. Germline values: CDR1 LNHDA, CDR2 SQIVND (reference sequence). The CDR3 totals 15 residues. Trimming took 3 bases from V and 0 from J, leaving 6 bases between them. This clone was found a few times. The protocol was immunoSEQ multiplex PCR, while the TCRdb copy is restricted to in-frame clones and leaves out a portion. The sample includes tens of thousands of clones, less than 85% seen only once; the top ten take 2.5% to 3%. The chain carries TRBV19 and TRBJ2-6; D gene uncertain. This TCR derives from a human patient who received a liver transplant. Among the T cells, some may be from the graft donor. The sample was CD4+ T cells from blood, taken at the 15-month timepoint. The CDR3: CASSIVFSGANVLTF. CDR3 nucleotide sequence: TGTGCCAGTAGTATTGTCTTCTCTGGGGCCAACGTCCTGACTTTC.